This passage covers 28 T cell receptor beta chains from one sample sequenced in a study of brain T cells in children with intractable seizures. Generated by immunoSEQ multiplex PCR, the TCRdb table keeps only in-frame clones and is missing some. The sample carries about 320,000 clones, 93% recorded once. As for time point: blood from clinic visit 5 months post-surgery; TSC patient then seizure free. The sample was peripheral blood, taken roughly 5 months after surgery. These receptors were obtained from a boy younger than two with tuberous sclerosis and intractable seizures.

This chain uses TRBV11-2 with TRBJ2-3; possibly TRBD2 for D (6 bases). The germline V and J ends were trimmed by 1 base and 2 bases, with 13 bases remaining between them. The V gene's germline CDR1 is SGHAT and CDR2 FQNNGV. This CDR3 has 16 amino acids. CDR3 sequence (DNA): TGTGCCAGCAGCTTAGGGGCTAGCGTACTCACAGATACGCAGTATTTT. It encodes CASSLGASVLTDTQYF.

CDR3 nucleotides: TGTGCCAGCAGTGGAAAGCAGCCCTGGACAGAAATTAATTCACCCCTCCACTTT. Translated, it gives CASSGKQPWTEINSPLHF. This sequence joins TRBV6-1 and TRBJ1-6; a possible D gene is TRBD1 (6 bases). The CDR3 contains 18 residues. V lost 4 bases to trimming and J lost 6 bases, with 22 bases between them. Germline V gives CDR1 MNHNS, CDR2 SASEGT.

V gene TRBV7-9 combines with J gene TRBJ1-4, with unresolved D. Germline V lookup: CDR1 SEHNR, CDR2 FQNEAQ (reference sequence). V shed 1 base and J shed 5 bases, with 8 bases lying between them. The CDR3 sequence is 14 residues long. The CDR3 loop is CASSLVVGNEKLFF. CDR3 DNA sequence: TGTGCCAGCAGCTTAGTAGTGGGGAATGAAAAACTGTTTTTT. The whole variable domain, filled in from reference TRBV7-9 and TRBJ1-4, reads DTGVSQNPRHKITKRGQNVTFRCDPISEHNRLYWYRQTLGQGPEFLTYFQNEAQLEKSRLLSDRFSAERPKGSFSTLEIQRTEQGDSAMYLCASSLVVGNEKLFFGSGTQLSVL.

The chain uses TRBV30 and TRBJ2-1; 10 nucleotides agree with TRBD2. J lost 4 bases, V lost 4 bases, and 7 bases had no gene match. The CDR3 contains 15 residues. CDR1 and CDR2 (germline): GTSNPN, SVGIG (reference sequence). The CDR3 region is CAWTKLAGTYNEQFF. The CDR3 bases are TGTGCCTGGACCAAACTAGCGGGAACATACAATGAGCAGTTCTTC.

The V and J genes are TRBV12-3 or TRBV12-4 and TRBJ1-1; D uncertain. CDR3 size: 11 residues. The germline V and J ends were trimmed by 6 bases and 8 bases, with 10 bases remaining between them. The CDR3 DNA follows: TGTGCCAGCAGCTTTAAGCGGGAAGCTTTCTTT. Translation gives CASSFKREAFF.

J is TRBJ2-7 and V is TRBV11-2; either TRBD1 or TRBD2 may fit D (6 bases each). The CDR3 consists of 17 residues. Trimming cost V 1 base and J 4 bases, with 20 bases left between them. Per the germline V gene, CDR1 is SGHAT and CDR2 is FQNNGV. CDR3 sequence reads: CASSLAGPRGVKYEQYF. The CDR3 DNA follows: TGTGCCAGCAGCTTAGCGGGTCCTAGGGGGGTGAAATACGAGCAGTACTTC.

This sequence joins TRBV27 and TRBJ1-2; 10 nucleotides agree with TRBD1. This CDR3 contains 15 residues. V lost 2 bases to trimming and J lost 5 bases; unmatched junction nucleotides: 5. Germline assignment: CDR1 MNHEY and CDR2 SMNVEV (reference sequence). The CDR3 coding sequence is TGTGCCAGCAGTTTAGCCGGGACAGGGGATTATGGCTACACCTTC. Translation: CASSLAGTGDYGYTF.

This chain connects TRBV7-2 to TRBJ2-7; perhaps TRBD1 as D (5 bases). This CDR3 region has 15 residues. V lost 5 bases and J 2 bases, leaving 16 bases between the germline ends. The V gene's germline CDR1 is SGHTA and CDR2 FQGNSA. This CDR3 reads CASSLREGAAYEQYF. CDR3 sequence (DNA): TGTGCCAGCAGCCTACGAGAAGGGGCCGCCTACGAGCAGTACTTC.

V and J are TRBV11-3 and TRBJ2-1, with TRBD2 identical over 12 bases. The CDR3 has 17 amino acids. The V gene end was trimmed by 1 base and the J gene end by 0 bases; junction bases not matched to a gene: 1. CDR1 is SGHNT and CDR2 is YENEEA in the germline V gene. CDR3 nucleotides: TGTGCCAGCAGCTTAGGGGGACTAGCGGGCTCCTACAATGAGCAGTTCTTC. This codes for CASSLGGLAGSYNEQFF.

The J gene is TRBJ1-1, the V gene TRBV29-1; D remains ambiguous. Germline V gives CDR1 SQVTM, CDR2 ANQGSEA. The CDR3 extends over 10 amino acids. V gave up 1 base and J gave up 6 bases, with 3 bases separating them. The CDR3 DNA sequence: TGCAGCGTTGAAGCACCTGAAGCTTTCTTT. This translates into CSVEAPEAFF.

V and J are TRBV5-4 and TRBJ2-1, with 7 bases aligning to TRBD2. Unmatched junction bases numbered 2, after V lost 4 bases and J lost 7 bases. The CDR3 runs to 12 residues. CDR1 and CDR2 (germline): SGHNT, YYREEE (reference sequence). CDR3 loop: CASSGGGNEQFF. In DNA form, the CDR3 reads TGTGCCAGCAGCGGCGGGGGAAATGAGCAGTTCTTC.

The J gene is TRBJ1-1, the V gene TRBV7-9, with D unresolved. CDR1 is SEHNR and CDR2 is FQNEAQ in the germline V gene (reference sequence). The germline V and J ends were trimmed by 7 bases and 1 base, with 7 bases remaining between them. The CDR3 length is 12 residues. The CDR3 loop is CASTRGNTEAFF. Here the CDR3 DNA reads TGTGCCAGCACCCGGGGGAACACTGAAGCTTTCTTT.

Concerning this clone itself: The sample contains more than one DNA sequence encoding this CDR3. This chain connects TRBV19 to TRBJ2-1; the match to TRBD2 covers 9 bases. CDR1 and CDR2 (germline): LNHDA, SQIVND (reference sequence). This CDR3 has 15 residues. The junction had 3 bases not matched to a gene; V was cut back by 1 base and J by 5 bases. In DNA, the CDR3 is TGTGCCAGTAGTATAGGCCTAGCGGGGAACAATGAGCAGTTCTTC. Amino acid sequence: CASSIGLAGNNEQFF.

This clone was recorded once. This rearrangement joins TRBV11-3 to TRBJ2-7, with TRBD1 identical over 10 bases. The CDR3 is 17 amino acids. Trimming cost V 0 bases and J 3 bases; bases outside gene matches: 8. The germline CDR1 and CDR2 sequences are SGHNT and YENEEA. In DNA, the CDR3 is TGTGCCAGCAGCTTAGATAAGGGACAGGGGCCTAACTACGAGCAGTACTTC. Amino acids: CASSLDKGQGPNYEQYF.

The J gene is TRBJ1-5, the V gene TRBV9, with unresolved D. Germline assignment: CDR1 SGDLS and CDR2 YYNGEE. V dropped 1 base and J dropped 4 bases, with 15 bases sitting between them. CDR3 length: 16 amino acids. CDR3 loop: CASSVLVKKPNQPQHF. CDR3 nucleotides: TGTGCCAGCAGCGTACTCGTGAAAAAGCCTAATCAGCCCCAGCATTTT.

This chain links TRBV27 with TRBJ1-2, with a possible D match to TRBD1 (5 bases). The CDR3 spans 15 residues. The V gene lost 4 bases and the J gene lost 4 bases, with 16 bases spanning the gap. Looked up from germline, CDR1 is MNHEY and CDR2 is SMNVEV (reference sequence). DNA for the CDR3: TGTGCCAGCAGTTCCGGGACCCCGAAGGCCTATGGCTACACCTTC. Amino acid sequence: CASSSGTPKAYGYTF.

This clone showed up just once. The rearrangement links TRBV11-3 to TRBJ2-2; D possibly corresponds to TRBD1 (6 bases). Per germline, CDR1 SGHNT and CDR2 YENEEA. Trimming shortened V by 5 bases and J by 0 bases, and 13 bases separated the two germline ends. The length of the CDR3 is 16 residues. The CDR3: CASSQLGTPNTGELFF. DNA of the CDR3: TGTGCCAGCAGCCAGTTGGGGACACCGAACACCGGGGAGCTGTTTTTT.

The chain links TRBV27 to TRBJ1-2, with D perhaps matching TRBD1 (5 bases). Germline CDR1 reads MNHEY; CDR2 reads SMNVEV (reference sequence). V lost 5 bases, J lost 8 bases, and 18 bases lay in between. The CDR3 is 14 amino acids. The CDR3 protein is CASSPLPGTEGYTF. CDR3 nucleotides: TGTGCCAGCAGTCCCCTGCCAGGGACGGAAGGCTACACCTTC.

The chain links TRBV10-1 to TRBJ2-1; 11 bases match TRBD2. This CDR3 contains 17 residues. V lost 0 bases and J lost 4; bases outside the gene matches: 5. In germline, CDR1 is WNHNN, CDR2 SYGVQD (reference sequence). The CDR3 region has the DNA TGCGCCAGCAGTGAGTCTCGGGGGACTAGCGGATACAATGAGCAGTTCTTC. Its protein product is CASSESRGTSGYNEQFF.

CDR3 bases: TGTGCCAGCAGCTTAGAGGGGATGGCATCCTATAATTCACCCCTCCACTTT. It specifies CASSLEGMASYNSPLHF. The chain has TRBV11-3 and TRBJ1-6; no clear D gene. Germline-derived CDR1 and CDR2 are SGHNT and YENEEA. The CDR3 is made up of 17 amino acids. The ends were cut back, 0 bases at V and 1 base at J, with 10 bases in the middle.

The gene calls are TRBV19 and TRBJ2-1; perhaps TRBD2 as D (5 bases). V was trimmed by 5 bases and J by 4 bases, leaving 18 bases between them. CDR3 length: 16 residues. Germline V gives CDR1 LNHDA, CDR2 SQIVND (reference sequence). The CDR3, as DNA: TGTGCCAGTAGTCTCTCCCGGGGAGTAGGGTACAATGAGCAGTTCTTC. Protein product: CASSLSRGVGYNEQFF.

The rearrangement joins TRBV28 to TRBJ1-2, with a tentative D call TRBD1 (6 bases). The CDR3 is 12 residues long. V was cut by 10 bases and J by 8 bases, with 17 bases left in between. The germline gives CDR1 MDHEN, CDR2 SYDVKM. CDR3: CAIQGSTLGYTF. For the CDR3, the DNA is TGTGCCATACAGGGTTCTACGCTGGGCTACACCTTC.

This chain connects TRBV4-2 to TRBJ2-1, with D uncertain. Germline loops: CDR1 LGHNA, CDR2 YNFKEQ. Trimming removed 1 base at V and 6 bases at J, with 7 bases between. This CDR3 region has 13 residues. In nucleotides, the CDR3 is TGTGCCAGCAGCCAAGGCTCGGTCAATGAGCAGTTCTTC. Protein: CASSQGSVNEQFF.

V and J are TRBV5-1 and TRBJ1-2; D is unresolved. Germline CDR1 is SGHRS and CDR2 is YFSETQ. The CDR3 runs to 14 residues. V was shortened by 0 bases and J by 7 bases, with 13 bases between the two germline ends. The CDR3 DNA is TGCGCCAGCAGCTTGGACCGGGTCTACTCTGGCTACACCTTC. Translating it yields CASSLDRVYSGYTF.

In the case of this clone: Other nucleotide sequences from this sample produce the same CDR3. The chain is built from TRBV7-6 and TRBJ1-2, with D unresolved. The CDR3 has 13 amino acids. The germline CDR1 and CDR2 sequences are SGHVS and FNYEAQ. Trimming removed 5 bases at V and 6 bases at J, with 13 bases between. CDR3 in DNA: TGTGCCAGCAGCCCGACGGGGTCTCATGGCTACACCTTC. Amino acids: CASSPTGSHGYTF.

As DNA, the CDR3 is TGCGCCAGCAGTCAAGGCGCAGTCCGGCATCGCAATCAGCCCCAGCATTTT. Translating gives CASSQGAVRHRNQPQHF. This chain links TRBV23-1 with TRBJ1-5; the D is unclear. TRBV23-1 is identified as an open reading frame with a role that is uncertain. The CDR3 runs 17 residues. Trimming left V 2 bases short and J 2 bases short, with 16 bases between.

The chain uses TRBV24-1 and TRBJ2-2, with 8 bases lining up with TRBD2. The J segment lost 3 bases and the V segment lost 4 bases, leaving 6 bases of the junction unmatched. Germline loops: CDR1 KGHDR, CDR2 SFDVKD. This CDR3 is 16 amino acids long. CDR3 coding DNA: TGTGCCACCAGTGACCGAAGCGGGAGCGACACCGGGGAGCTGTTTTTT. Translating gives CATSDRSGSDTGELFF.

This chain's CDR3 is CASSSHRGKAFF. Written as DNA, the CDR3 is TGTGCCAGCAGCTCACACAGGGGTAAAGCTTTCTTT. The chain is built from TRBV12-3 or TRBV12-4 and TRBJ1-1; 7 bases map to TRBD1. Trimming at V came to 6 bases and at J to 9 bases, leaving 7 bases not matched to a gene. This CDR3 is 12 amino acids long.